The present entry profiles one T cell receptor beta chain with its context. Germline assignment: CDR1 MGHDK and CDR2 SYGVNS. This CDR3 is 17 amino acids long. Unmatched junction bases numbered 7, after V lost 0 bases and J lost 0 bases. TCRdb's table, derived via immunoSEQ multiplex PCR, lists solely in-frame clones and lacks some. The table records under 250,000 clones, about four fifths of them present only once. The source of the sample is a study of blood T cell repertoires in COVID-19. The sequenced sample consisted of peripheral blood. This sequence joins TRBV25-1 and TRBJ1-1; 7 nucleotides align to TRBD1. This receptor was taken from a woman in her forties who had recovered from COVID-19. The CDR3 spells CASSEYGTVSMNTEAFF. The DNA of the CDR3 is TGTGCCAGCAGTGAATATGGGACAGTTTCCATGAACACTGAAGCTTTCTTT.